This TCR beta chain was sequenced in a study of control samples from healthy donors and cancer patients. The germline V gene has CDR1 SGDLS and CDR2 YYNGEE. The CDR3 has 16 amino acids. V lost 0 bases to trimming and J lost 2 bases, with 11 bases between them. The assay was immunoSEQ multiplex PCR, and TCRdb's table has in-frame clones only and misses some. In the table there are some 150,000 clones, roughly 89% of which are singletons. This clonotype was sampled from a woman aged 25 to 39 in good health. This chain uses TRBV9 with TRBJ2-2; possible D gene TRBD2, 5 bases. The sample was blood. CDR3 in amino acids: CASSVVSAENTGELFF. DNA of the CDR3: TGTGCCAGCAGCGTAGTGTCAGCGGAAAACACCGGGGAGCTGTTTTTT.